Presented here are 14 T cell receptor beta chains from one specimen sequenced in a study of vaccination and CD4 T cells after COVID-19. Regarding treatment: approximately 9-day PBMC culture with coronavirus spike peptide pools or control peptides (ViraFEST assay). Sequence data for DNA of cultured CD4+ T cells were generated by the Oncomine TCR Beta short-read assay. MiXCR, run by TCRdb on the PCR reads, gives a single entry per CDR3 protein. The sample yields about 17,000 distinct CDR3 sequences, about 40% seen once. These TCRs' antigens remain unknown. The sample comprised CD4+ T cells from blood, cultured in vitro. These TCRs come from a human donor who had recovered from COVID-19.

The V gene is TRBV7-3, the J gene TRBJ2-1; tentative D call: TRBD1 (6 bases). V was pared by 4 bases and J by 7 bases, with 11 bases between. Per germline, CDR1 SGHTA and CDR2 FQGTGA. There are 13 residues in the CDR3. Here the CDR3 reads CASSSDRLNEQFF. The CDR3 DNA follows: TGTGCCAGCAGCTCCGACAGGTTGAATGAGCAGTTCTTC.

This clonotype was observed a single time. The chain is built from TRBV28 and TRBJ1-2; D remains unclear. The V gene lost 1 base and the J gene lost 5 bases, with 14 bases spanning the gap. This CDR3 is built from 15 residues. Germline assignment: CDR1 MDHEN and CDR2 SYDVKM. CDR3 sequence: CASSLYGRVRYGYTF. CDR3 nucleotides: TGTGCCAGCAGTTTATACGGGAGAGTCAGATATGGCTACACCTTC.

This chain joins TRBV20-1 and TRBJ1-1; the D is unclear. Germline assignment: CDR1 DFQATT and CDR2 SNEGSKA (reference sequence). CDR3 length equals 13 residues. V lost 6 bases to trimming and J lost 1 base, with 12 bases between them. This CDR3 reads CSAPRTGNTEAFF. CDR3 nucleotide sequence: TGCAGTGCACCTAGGACGGGGAACACTGAAGCTTTCTTT.

The chain employs TRBV7-9 and TRBJ2-2; no clear D gene. CDR3 size: 12 residues. The germline V and J ends were trimmed by 4 bases and 5 bases, with 5 bases remaining between them. Germline assignment: CDR1 SEHNR and CDR2 FQNEAQ (reference sequence). Written as DNA, the CDR3 is TGTGCCAGCAGCTCAAATACCGGGGAGCTGTTTTTT. Translating gives CASSSNTGELFF.

This clonotype was recorded a few times. The chain combines TRBV7-9 with TRBJ1-1; D unresolved. Germline V CDR1 and CDR2: SEHNR, FQNEAQ (reference sequence). CDR3 length equals 13 residues. Trimming shortened V by 2 bases and J by 1 base, and 5 bases separated the two germline ends. Here the CDR3 reads CASSLTANTEAFF. The CDR3 DNA follows: TGTGCCAGCAGCTTAACCGCGAACACTGAAGCTTTCTTT.

The rearrangement joins TRBV20-1 to TRBJ2-3; 11 bases match TRBD2. The CDR3 loop spans 16 amino acids. V lost 0 bases and J lost 4; bases outside the gene matches: 6. The germline V gene encodes CDR1 DFQATT and CDR2 SNEGSKA (reference sequence). The DNA for the CDR3 is TGCAGTGCTAGAGATCCTAGCGGGAGGCTTGCAGATACGCAGTATTTT. Translating it yields CSARDPSGRLADTQYF.

This clonotype is judged medium-sized. The chain couples TRBV5-4 to TRBJ2-7; D tentatively fits TRBD1 or TRBD2 (6 bases each). CDR3 length: 14 residues. Germline values: CDR1 SGHNT, CDR2 YYREEE (reference sequence). V was shortened by 4 bases and J by 3 bases, with 14 bases between the two germline ends. The CDR3 is CASSNGGLGYEQYF. DNA for the CDR3: TGTGCCAGCAGCAACGGGGGCTTAGGCTACGAGCAGTACTTC.

The rearrangement uses TRBV20-1 and TRBJ2-1, with D possibly being TRBD2 (5 bases). V was cut by 3 bases and J by 4 bases, with 16 bases left in between. Per germline, CDR1 DFQATT and CDR2 SNEGSKA (reference sequence). The CDR3 loop spans 15 amino acids. This CDR3 is CSARGTSWNYNEQFF. For the CDR3, the DNA is TGCAGTGCTAGGGGAACTAGTTGGAATTACAATGAGCAGTTCTTC.

The CDR3 here is CASSQDRGQPQHF. CDR3 sequence (DNA): TGCGCCAGCAGCCAAGATCGAGGGCAGCCCCAGCATTTT. V usage is TRBV4-3 and J usage is TRBJ1-5; D remains ambiguous. CDR1 and CDR2 (germline): LGHNA, YSLEER. The CDR3 is 13 residues long. V lost 0 bases and J 7 bases, leaving 7 bases between the germline ends.

The V call is TRBV20-1, the J call TRBJ2-1, with D perhaps matching TRBD1 (6 bases). Germline loops: CDR1 DFQATT, CDR2 SNEGSKA (reference sequence). The CDR3 consists of 15 residues. Trimming cost V 0 bases and J 4 bases, with 13 bases left between them. This CDR3 is CSARESGAQYNEQFF. As DNA, the CDR3 is TGCAGTGCTAGAGAATCAGGGGCCCAATACAATGAGCAGTTCTTC.

The chain couples TRBV7-2 to TRBJ2-5; 7 nucleotides line up with TRBD2. The CDR3 spans 17 residues. The germline gives CDR1 SGHTA, CDR2 FQGNSA. Unmatched junction bases numbered 14, after V lost 0 bases and J lost 7 bases. The CDR3 DNA is TGTGCCAGCAGCTTAGCGAGTGGACGGGGGGACCGTAGGACCCAGTACTTC. Translating it yields CASSLASGRGDRRTQYF.

V is TRBV28 and J is TRBJ2-2, with 11 bases aligning to TRBD2. The J segment lost 2 bases and the V segment lost 3 bases, leaving 5 bases of the junction unmatched. From germline, CDR1 is MDHEN and CDR2 SYDVKM. The length of the CDR3 is 17 residues. The CDR3 protein is CASSFWLAGGNTGELFF. Written as DNA, the CDR3 is TGTGCCAGCAGTTTTTGGCTAGCGGGGGGTAACACCGGGGAGCTGTTTTTT.

The V and J genes are TRBV7-3 and TRBJ2-3, with D perhaps TRBD1 or TRBD2 (5 bases each). Germline-derived CDR1 and CDR2 are SGHTA and FQGTGA. The CDR3 extends over 14 amino acids. The V gene lost 5 bases and the J gene lost 0 bases, with 9 bases spanning the gap. This chain's CDR3 is CASSHRDSTDTQYF. The DNA for the CDR3 is TGTGCCAGCAGCCACCGGGACAGCACAGATACGCAGTATTTT.

This rearrangement joins TRBV28 to TRBJ2-3; 7 bases match TRBD2. Per germline, CDR1 MDHEN and CDR2 SYDVKM. The CDR3 totals 16 residues. V lost 5 bases, J lost 5 bases, and 13 bases stayed unmatched. The CDR3 DNA reads TGTGCCAGCAGTCCGTGGGGGGGACGGGTAGGAGATACGCAGTATTTT. Translated, it gives CASSPWGGRVGDTQYF.